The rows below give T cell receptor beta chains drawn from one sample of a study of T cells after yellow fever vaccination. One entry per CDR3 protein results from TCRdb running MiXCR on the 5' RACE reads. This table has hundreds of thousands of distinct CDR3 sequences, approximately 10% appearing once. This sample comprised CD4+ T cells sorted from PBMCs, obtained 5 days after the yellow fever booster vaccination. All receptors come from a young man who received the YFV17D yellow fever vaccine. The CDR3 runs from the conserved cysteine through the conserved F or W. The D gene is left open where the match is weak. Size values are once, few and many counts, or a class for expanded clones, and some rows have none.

TGTGCCAGCAGCCCTAGCCTGCCTGACGCTTTCTTT | CASSPSLPDAFF | - | TRBJ1-1 | - | TRBV28
TGTGCCAGCTCCAGGGGTTGGGCAGATACGCAGTATTTT | CASSRGWADTQYF | few | TRBJ2-3 | - | TRBV27
TGTGCCAGCATGACCGGGGGACTGGTTCTTGCCACAGATACGCAGTATTTT | CASMTGGLVLATDTQYF | few | TRBJ2-3 | - | TRBV5-4
TGTGCCAGCAGCCCGGGACAGCGCCAAGCTTTCTTT | CASSPGQRQAFF | few | TRBJ1-1 | TRBD1 | TRBV7-9
TGTGCCAGCAGCCCGTCCTACTACGAGCAGTACTTC | CASSPSYYEQYF | many | TRBJ2-7 | - | TRBV7-4
TGTGCCAGCAGTGGACAGGGAACTGGAAACACCATATATTTT | CASSGQGTGNTIYF | - | TRBJ1-3 | TRBD1 | TRBV9
TGCGCCAGCAGCTCCTCGGGGGGTTCAGATACGCAGTATTTT | CASSSSGGSDTQYF | many | TRBJ2-3 | TRBD2 | TRBV5-1
TGCAGTGCTAGAAACAAAAATGGCTACACCTTC | CSARNKNGYTF | - | TRBJ1-2 | - | TRBV20-1
TGCGCCAGCAGCCAAGGCCCTCCCTTAGCACAAGAGACCCAGTACTTC | CASSQGPPLAQETQYF | many | TRBJ2-5 | - | TRBV4-3
TGCAGCGTTGCTGGGGGGCTACTAGCCAAAAACATTCAGTACTTC | CSVAGGLLAKNIQYF | many | TRBJ2-4 | - | TRBV29-1
TGTGCCAGCAGCTTCCTGGGTTCTCATGGCTACACCTTC | CASSFLGSHGYTF | few | TRBJ1-2 | - | TRBV7-9
TGCAGTGCCCGCTCGGGACTAGCGGGGAGCACAGATACGCAGTATTTT | CSARSGLAGSTDTQYF | - | TRBJ2-3 | TRBD2 | TRBV20-1
TGCGCCAGCAGCCAAGACGCCGGGGCCCCAGGGGATGAGCAGTTCTTC | CASSQDAGAPGDEQFF | few | TRBJ2-1 | - | TRBV4-3
TGTGCCAGCAGTTTCTCGGACGGCAATCAGCCCCAGCATTTT | CASSFSDGNQPQHF | many | TRBJ1-5 | - | TRBV12-3/TRBV12-4
TGTGCCAGCAGTTCCCTGGCGGGGGGTTCCCTCAATGAGCAGTTCTTC | CASSSLAGGSLNEQFF | - | TRBJ2-1 | TRBD2 | TRBV12-3/TRBV12-4
TGCGCCAGCAGCCAAGATCGGGGGCATTCACCCCTCCACTTT | CASSQDRGHSPLHF | - | TRBJ1-6 | - | TRBV4-3
TGTGCCAGCACTTCGCAGGGGGCCGGTGAAGCTTTCTTT | CASTSQGAGEAFF | - | TRBJ1-1 | TRBD1 | TRBV6-5
TGTGCCAGCAGACAACTAGGTACCGGGGAGCTGTTTTTT | CASRQLGTGELFF | few | TRBJ2-2 | - | TRBV12-3/TRBV12-4
TGTGCCAGCAGCTTTGGAGGGTGGGCTTTCTTT | CASSFGGWAFF | many | TRBJ1-1 | - | TRBV5-4
TGTGCCAGCTCCCCCGAGGTCGAAGCTTTCTTT | CASSPEVEAFF | few | TRBJ1-1 | - | TRBV7-9
TGTGCCAGCAGCACTTACAGGGGCAGGGGGGAGACCCAGTACTTC | CASSTYRGRGETQYF | few | TRBJ2-5 | TRBD1 | TRBV25-1
TGCAGGGGGGGGCAGGGGGAGAGCCTGAACACTGAAGCTTTCTTT | CRGGQGESLNTEAFF | few | TRBJ1-1 | TRBD1 | TRBV20-1
TGTGCCATCAGTGTCGGGGGAGAGACCCAGTACTTC | CAISVGGETQYF | - | TRBJ2-5 | - | TRBV10-3
TGTGCCAGCAGCCCAAGATCAGGGGAGGTTCAGCCCCAGCATTTT | CASSPRSGEVQPQHF | few | TRBJ1-5 | - | TRBV4-2
TGCGCCAGCAGCCAAGATCCCTTAGTCACTCAAACCAAAAACATTCAGTACTTC | CASSQDPLVTQTKNIQYF | - | TRBJ2-4 | - | TRBV4-3
TGTGCCTGGAGTGTGGGGCCTTATGAAAAACTGTTTTTT | CAWSVGPYEKLFF | - | TRBJ1-4 | - | TRBV30
TGTGCCAGCAGTTACTCGACGATTTTAGATACGCAGTATTTT | CASSYSTILDTQYF | few | TRBJ2-3 | - | TRBV6-5
TGTGCCAGTAGTATTCTACACAGGGACGCGGACACTGAAGCTTTCTTT | CASSILHRDADTEAFF | few | TRBJ1-1 | - | TRBV19
TGTGCCAGCAGCCGAACCCGACAGGGGGCGGACAATGAGCAGTTCTTC | CASSRTRQGADNEQFF | few | TRBJ2-1 | TRBD1 | TRBV11-1
TGTGCCAGCAGTTTCGAGGGAGCTAACTATGGCTACACCTTC | CASSFEGANYGYTF | - | TRBJ1-2 | - | TRBV12-3/TRBV12-4
TGTGCCAGCAGCGCCGGCGCCCCTAACTCTGGGGCCAACGTCCTGACTTTC | CASSAGAPNSGANVLTF | - | TRBJ2-6 | - | TRBV7-2
TGTGCCAGCAGCCGGCTATCGGGGCTAAGCACAGATACGCAGTATTTT | CASSRLSGLSTDTQYF | - | TRBJ2-3 | - | TRBV12-3/TRBV12-4
TGTGCCAGCAGTCCGCTCGAGACTAGCGTCAACACCGGGGAGCTGTTTTTT | CASSPLETSVNTGELFF | few | TRBJ2-2 | TRBD2 | TRBV27
TGCGCCAGCAGCAACCCGGGACCTAACACTGAAGCTTTCTTT | CASSNPGPNTEAFF | few | TRBJ1-1 | - | TRBV5-1
TGTGCCAGCAGGCTCTCGGGGGGTCCGGGGCAGACCCAGTACTTC | CASRLSGGPGQTQYF | many | TRBJ2-5 | TRBD2 | TRBV10-3
TGTGCCAGCAGCTTGGACGGGGTTCTGACTAACTATGGCTACACCTTC | CASSLDGVLTNYGYTF | - | TRBJ1-2 | - | TRBV5-4
TGCGCCAGCAGCTACGACAGGGGGAGCACAGATACGCAGTATTTT | CASSYDRGSTDTQYF | - | TRBJ2-3 | TRBD1 | TRBV5-1
TGTGCCAGCAGCTTAGACGGGACTTTTTCCCAGCCCCAGCATTTT | CASSLDGTFSQPQHF | - | TRBJ1-5 | - | TRBV7-2
TGTGCCAGCACCCTTCCCCCCGGGGAGCTGTTTTTT | CASTLPPGELFF | many | TRBJ2-2 | - | TRBV11-2
TGTGCCGGAGGACAGCTCGACACCGGGGAGCTGTTTTTT | CAGGQLDTGELFF | many | TRBJ2-2 | - | TRBV10-3
TGTGCCAGCAGTTTAGGGAAAGCAACTAATGAAAAACTGTTTTTT | CASSLGKATNEKLFF | - | TRBJ1-4 | - | TRBV12-3/TRBV12-4
TGTGCCAGCAGTTACGGGTTAGGGGTTAGGGGAGAGACCCAGTACTTC | CASSYGLGVRGETQYF | - | TRBJ2-5 | - | TRBV6-2/TRBV6-3
TGCAGTGCTCCGGAAGGCTGGTCAGGGTACAATGAGCAGTTCTTC | CSAPEGWSGYNEQFF | few | TRBJ2-1 | - | TRBV20-1
TGTGCCAGCAGGTCCTTGGGGACTGAAGCTTTCTTT | CASRSLGTEAFF | few | TRBJ1-1 | - | TRBV3-1
TGTGCCAGCAGCTTAGGGGGCAGATACAATGAGCAGTTCTTC | CASSLGGRYNEQFF | - | TRBJ2-1 | - | TRBV7-9
TGTGCCAGCTCACCTACTGGGGGTCAAACAGATACGCAGTATTTT | CASSPTGGQTDTQYF | few | TRBJ2-3 | - | TRBV18
TGTGCCAGCAGCCCGCGACGGGGGCCCTATGGCTACACCTTC | CASSPRRGPYGYTF | few | TRBJ1-2 | - | TRBV12-3/TRBV12-4
TGCGCCAGCACCTTCCCGGGGACAGGGAAGTCCAACGTCCTGACTTTC | CASTFPGTGKSNVLTF | - | TRBJ2-6 | TRBD1 | TRBV10-1
TGTGCCAGCAGTGGCCAACAGATGAACACTGAAGCTTTCTTT | CASSGQQMNTEAFF | many | TRBJ1-1 | - | TRBV12-3/TRBV12-4
TGCGCCAGCAGCCAAGTGGACAGGAGGGACATTCAGTACTTC | CASSQVDRRDIQYF | many | TRBJ2-4 | - | TRBV4-3